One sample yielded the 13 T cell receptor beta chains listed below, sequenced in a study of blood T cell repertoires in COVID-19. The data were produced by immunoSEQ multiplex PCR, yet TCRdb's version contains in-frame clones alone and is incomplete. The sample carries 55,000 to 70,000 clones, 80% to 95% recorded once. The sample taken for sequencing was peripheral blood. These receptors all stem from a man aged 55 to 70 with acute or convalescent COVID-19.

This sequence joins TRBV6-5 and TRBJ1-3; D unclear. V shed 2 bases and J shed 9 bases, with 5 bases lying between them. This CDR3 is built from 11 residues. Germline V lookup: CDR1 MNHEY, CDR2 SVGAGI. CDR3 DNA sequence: TGTGCCAGCAGTTACCTCTCCACCATATATTTT. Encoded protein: CASSYLSTIYF.

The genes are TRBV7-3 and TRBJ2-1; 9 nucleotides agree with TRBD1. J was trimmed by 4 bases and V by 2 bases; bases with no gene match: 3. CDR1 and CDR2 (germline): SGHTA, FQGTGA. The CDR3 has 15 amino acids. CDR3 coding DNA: TGTGCCAGCAGCTTAGAGGGACAGGGTTACAATGAGCAGTTCTTC. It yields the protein CASSLEGQGYNEQFF.

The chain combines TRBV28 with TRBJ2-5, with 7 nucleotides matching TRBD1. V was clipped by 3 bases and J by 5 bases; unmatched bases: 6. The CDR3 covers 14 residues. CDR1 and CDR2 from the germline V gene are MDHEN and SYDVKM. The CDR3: CASSLTRGFETQYF. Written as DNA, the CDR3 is TGTGCCAGCAGTTTGACCAGGGGGTTTGAGACCCAGTACTTC.

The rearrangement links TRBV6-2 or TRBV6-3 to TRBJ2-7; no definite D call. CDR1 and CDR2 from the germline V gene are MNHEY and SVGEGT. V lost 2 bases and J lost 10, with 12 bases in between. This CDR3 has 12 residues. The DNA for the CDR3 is TGTGCCAGCAGTTACGGCCCTGCGGAACAGTACTTC. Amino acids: CASSYGPAEQYF.

CDR3: CASSLGGRWRSYEQYF. The CDR3 DNA reads TGTGCCAGCAGCTTAGGAGGCCGGTGGAGATCCTACGAGCAGTACTTC. The chain combines TRBV7-9 with TRBJ2-7; D not resolved. V lost 1 base and J 1 base, leaving 14 bases between the germline ends. Germline CDR1 SEHNR, CDR2 FQNEAQ (reference sequence). The CDR3 extends over 16 amino acids.

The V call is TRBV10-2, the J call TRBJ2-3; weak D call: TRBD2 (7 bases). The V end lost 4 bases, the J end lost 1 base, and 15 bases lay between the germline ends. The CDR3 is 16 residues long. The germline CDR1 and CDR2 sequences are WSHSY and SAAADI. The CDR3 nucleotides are TGCGCCAGCAGTGGCGGGGGCTCCACTGGCACAGATACGCAGTATTTT. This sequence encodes CASSGGGSTGTDTQYF.

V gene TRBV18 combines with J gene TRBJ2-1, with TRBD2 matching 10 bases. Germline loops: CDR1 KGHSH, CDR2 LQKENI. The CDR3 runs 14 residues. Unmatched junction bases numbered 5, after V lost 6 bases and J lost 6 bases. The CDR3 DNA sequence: TGTGCCAGCTCTCTAGCGGGAGATGGCAATGAGCAGTTCTTC. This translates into CASSLAGDGNEQFF.

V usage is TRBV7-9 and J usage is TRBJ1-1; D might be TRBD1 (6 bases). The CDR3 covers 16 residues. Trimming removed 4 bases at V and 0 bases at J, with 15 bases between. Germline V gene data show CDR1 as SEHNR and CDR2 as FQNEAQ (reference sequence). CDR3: CASSSPPTGMNTEAFF. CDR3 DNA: TGTGCCAGCAGCTCACCTCCTACAGGGATGAACACTGAAGCTTTCTTT.

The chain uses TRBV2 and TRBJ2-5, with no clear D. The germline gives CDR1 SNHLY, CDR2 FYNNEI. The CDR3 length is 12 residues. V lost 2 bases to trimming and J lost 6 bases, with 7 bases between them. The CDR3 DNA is TGTGCCAGCAGTGAACTTCTAAAGACCCAGTACTTC. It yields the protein CASSELLKTQYF.

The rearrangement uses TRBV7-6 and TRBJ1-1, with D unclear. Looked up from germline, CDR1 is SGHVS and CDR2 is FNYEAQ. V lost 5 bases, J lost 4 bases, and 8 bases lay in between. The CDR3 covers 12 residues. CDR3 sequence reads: CASSPRSTEAFF. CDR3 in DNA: TGTGCCAGCAGCCCGCGTAGCACTGAAGCTTTCTTT.

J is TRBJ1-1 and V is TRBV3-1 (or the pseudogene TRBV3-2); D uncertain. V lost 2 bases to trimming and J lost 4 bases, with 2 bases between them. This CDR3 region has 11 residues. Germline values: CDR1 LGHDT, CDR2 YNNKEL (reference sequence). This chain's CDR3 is CASSQRTEAFF. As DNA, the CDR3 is TGTGCCAGCAGCCAACGCACTGAAGCTTTCTTT.

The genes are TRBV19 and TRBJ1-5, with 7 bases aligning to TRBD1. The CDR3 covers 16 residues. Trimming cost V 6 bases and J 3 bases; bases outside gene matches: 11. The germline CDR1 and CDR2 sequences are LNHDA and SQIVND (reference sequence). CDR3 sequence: CASSHIDRANNQPQHF. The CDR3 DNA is TGTGCCAGTAGCCACATCGACAGGGCCAACAATCAGCCCCAGCATTTT.

As DNA, the CDR3 is TGTGCCAGCACCGTACCGGGACTTACCTACGAGCAGTACTTC. Translated: CASTVPGLTYEQYF. The chain uses TRBV28 and TRBJ2-7, with D perhaps matching TRBD2 (6 bases). Germline V gene lookup returns CDR1 MDHEN and CDR2 SYDVKM. There are 14 residues in the CDR3. The V end was cut by 7 bases, the J end by 2 bases, with 15 bases between.